The 21 T cell receptor beta chains below all came from one sample that was sequenced in a study of Graves' ophthalmopathy and Graves' hyperthyroidism. The authors amplified TCR beta CDR3 regions, and they did so from RNA transcripts for repertoire sequencing. First-round RT-PCR employed HTBI primers, with a second-round multiplex PCR after it. TCRdb passed the multiplex PCR reads through MiXCR, listing each CDR3 protein once. The profile shows around 170,000 distinct CDR3 sequences, over 35% of them singletons. Sample: peripheral blood. The receptors shown here come from a woman aged 40 to 50 with Graves' ophthalmopathy.

The chain recombines TRBV7-2 with TRBJ2-7; D perhaps matches TRBD2 (5 bases). V lost 3 bases, J lost 6 bases, and 12 bases lay in between. CDR1 SGHTA and CDR2 FQGNSA come from the germline V gene. The CDR3 extends over 13 amino acids. CDR3 residues: CASSFGLRGEQYF. The CDR3 DNA follows: TGTGCCAGCAGCTTTGGGCTTCGGGGCGAGCAGTACTTC.

The table lists this clonotype with many counts. The chain joins TRBV30 to TRBJ2-5, with 9 bases that match TRBD1. J gave up 1 base and V 0 bases, and 3 bases lay outside the gene matches. The germline V gene encodes CDR1 GTSNPN and CDR2 SVGIG (reference sequence). The CDR3 contains 15 residues. CDR3: CAWSVQGAPQETQYF. CDR3 sequence (DNA): TGTGCCTGGAGTGTACAGGGGGCCCCCCAAGAGACCCAGTACTTC.

This clonotype was seen many times. CDR3 nucleotide sequence: TGCGCCAGCAGCTTTTCAGGGGGTAACAATTCACCCCTCCACTTT. Translation: CASSFSGGNNSPLHF. The rearrangement joins TRBV5-1 to TRBJ1-6; 7 positions agree with TRBD1. J gave up 7 bases and V 2 bases, and 6 bases lay outside the gene matches. This CDR3 is built from 15 residues. Germline V gives CDR1 SGHRS, CDR2 YFSETQ.

This clonotype was seen at least ten times. The chain recombines TRBV12-5 with TRBJ2-2; D not resolved. CDR3 length: 14 residues. The germline V gene encodes CDR1 LGHNT and CDR2 FRNRAP. V dropped 6 bases and J dropped 4 bases, with 12 bases sitting between them. CDR3 loop: CASGPDNPTGELFF. In nucleotides, the CDR3 is TGTGCTAGTGGGCCAGACAACCCCACCGGGGAGCTGTTTTTT. Looking up the rest from reference TRBV12-5 and TRBJ2-2 gives the full variable domain: DARVTQTPRHKVTEMGQEVTMRCQPILGHNTVFWYRQTMMQGLELLAYFRNRAPLDDSGMPKDRFSAEMPDATLATLKIQPSEPRDSAVYFCASGPDNPTGELFFGEGSRLTVL.

The table lists this clonotype with many counts. The rearrangement links TRBV6-5 to TRBJ1-1; a possible D gene is TRBD1 (6 bases). Trimming pared 6 bases from V and 5 bases from J, leaving 13 bases between. The V gene's germline CDR1 is MNHEY and CDR2 SVGAGI. The CDR3 consists of 13 residues. The CDR3 loop reads CASRTDSHTEAFF. The CDR3 DNA reads TGTGCCAGCAGAACGGACAGTCATACTGAAGCTTTCTTT.

This clonotype was seen many times. The rearrangement links TRBV6-5 to TRBJ2-7; 11 nucleotides line up with TRBD2. CDR3 size: 15 residues. The germline gives CDR1 MNHEY, CDR2 SVGAGI. Trimming removed 6 bases from V and 7 bases from J; junction bases left unmatched: 11. The CDR3 protein is CASRPTTSGNKEQYF. The CDR3 DNA follows: TGTGCCAGCAGGCCCACGACTAGCGGGAACAAAGAGCAGTACTTC.

The CDR3 protein is CASSSPRQNYGYTF. CDR3 sequence (DNA): TGTGCCAGCAGTTCTCCTCGACAGAACTATGGCTACACCTTC. The chain is built from TRBV6-5 and TRBJ1-2, with a possible D match to TRBD1 (5 bases). Between the trimmed V and J ends, which lost 4 bases and 2 bases, there was a span of 11 bases. Germline V gene lookup returns CDR1 MNHEY and CDR2 SVGAGI. The CDR3 loop spans 14 amino acids.

Ten or more counts support this clonotype. The chain couples TRBV4-1 to TRBJ1-2; possibly TRBD1 for D (6 bases). This CDR3 comprises 15 residues. Trimming shortened V by 2 bases and J by 4 bases, and 14 bases separated the two germline ends. CDR1 is MGHRA and CDR2 is YSYEKL in the germline V gene. CDR3 sequence reads: CASSQQNRVTYGYTF. CDR3 nucleotide sequence: TGCGCCAGCAGCCAACAAAACAGGGTTACCTATGGCTACACCTTC.

There are many counts of this clonotype. The chain couples TRBV5-5 to TRBJ1-1; TRBD1 is a possible D gene (5 bases). Germline V gene data show CDR1 as SGHKS and CDR2 as YYEKEE (reference sequence). The germline V and J ends were trimmed by 7 bases and 4 bases, with 20 bases remaining between them. The CDR3 extends over 15 amino acids. The CDR3 protein is CASFRLGTGSTEAFF. For the CDR3, the DNA is TGTGCCAGCTTTCGGTTGGGGACGGGGAGCACTGAAGCTTTCTTT.

This clonotype occurred many times. The chain links TRBV7-6 to TRBJ2-7; D gene unclear. The germline CDR1 and CDR2 sequences are SGHVS and FNYEAQ. Deletions cut 4 bases from V and 3 bases from J, with 10 bases between. CDR3 length: 13 residues. In DNA form, the CDR3 reads TGTGCCAGCAGCTATACGACCGACTACGAGCAGTACTTC. Residues: CASSYTTDYEQYF.

This clonotype has a count of ten or more. V gene TRBV28 combines with J gene TRBJ2-2; 10 bases match TRBD1. This CDR3 region has 15 residues. The trim removed 5 bases at V and 7 bases at J, leaving 7 bases unmatched. Germline CDR1 and CDR2: MDHEN and SYDVKM. The CDR3 spells CASSAIGTGVGELFF. CDR3 sequence (DNA): TGTGCCAGCAGTGCAATCGGGACAGGGGTCGGGGAGCTGTTTTTT.

The rearrangement joins TRBV11-2 to TRBJ2-5; the D gene is possibly TRBD1 (5 bases). This CDR3 has 15 amino acids. Trimming left V 0 bases short and J 7 bases short, with 15 bases between. CDR1 is SGHAT and CDR2 is FQNNGV in the germline V gene. This CDR3 is CASSLDQGRVATQYF. DNA for the CDR3: TGTGCCAGCAGCTTAGATCAAGGCAGGGTGGCGACCCAGTACTTC.

The rearrangement joins TRBV20-1 to TRBJ2-7; 7 bases are a match to TRBD2. Trimming took 0 bases from V and 3 from J; bases not matched to a gene: 2. The CDR3 extends over 13 amino acids. In germline, CDR1 is DFQATT, CDR2 SNEGSKA (reference sequence). The CDR3 loop reads CSAREPGGYEQYF. CDR3 nucleotide sequence: TGCAGTGCTAGAGAGCCGGGAGGCTACGAGCAGTACTTC.

The chain joins TRBV6-1 to TRBJ2-5; D is uncertain. Germline CDR1 and CDR2: MNHNS and SASEGT. The V end lost 6 bases, the J end lost 1 base, and 12 bases lay between the germline ends. The CDR3 spans 14 residues. The CDR3 sequence is CASSLREPQETQYF. For the CDR3, the DNA is TGTGCCAGCAGCCTCCGAGAACCCCAAGAGACCCAGTACTTC.

This clonotype came up many times. The rearrangement links TRBV6-5 to TRBJ1-6, with 7 bases that match TRBD1. Germline V gene sequence: CDR1 MNHEY, CDR2 SVGAGI. V was clipped by 6 bases and J by 7 bases; unmatched bases: 9. There are 15 residues in the CDR3. As DNA, the CDR3 is TGTGCCAGCAGACCCACGGGACAGCCGAATTCACCCCTCCACTTT. Translation: CASRPTGQPNSPLHF.

The sample holds many counts of this clonotype. The J gene is TRBJ2-7, the V gene TRBV15; D possibly corresponds to TRBD1 (6 bases). Looked up from germline, CDR1 is LNHNV and CDR2 is YYDKDF (reference sequence). The CDR3 extends over 17 amino acids. V lost 0 bases and J 2 bases, leaving 17 bases between the germline ends. The CDR3 nucleotides read TGTGCCACCAGCAGAGAGAGGAACAGGGTCTTGGCCTACGAGCAGTACTTC. Its protein product is CATSRERNRVLAYEQYF. The full variable domain, completed using reference TRBV15 and TRBJ2-7, is DAMVIQNPRYQVTQFGKPVTLSCSQTLNHNVMYWYQQKSSQAPKLLFHYYDKDFNNEADTPDNFQSRRPNTSFCFLDIRSPGLGDTAMYLCATSRERNRVLAYEQYFGPGTRLTVT.

This clonotype was observed many times. V is TRBV3-1 and J is TRBJ1-3; 9 positions match TRBD1. With 4 bases clipped from V and 2 bases from J, the junction kept 3 bases outside the gene matches. This CDR3 spans 15 amino acids. CDR1 and CDR2 from the germline V gene are LGHDT and YNNKEL (reference sequence). The CDR3 coding sequence is TGTGCCAGCAGCCGCAACAGGGGGCCTGGAAACACCATATATTTT. This encodes CASSRNRGPGNTIYF.

This clonotype appeared many times. The genes are TRBV6-4 and TRBJ2-7, with D possibly TRBD1 on 7 matching bases. This CDR3 has 17 residues. Germline V gene sequence: CDR1 MRHNA, CDR2 SNTAGT. Deletions cut 8 bases from V and 1 base from J, with 24 bases between. This CDR3 is CASQGGAGRGASYEQYF. CDR3 in DNA: TGTGCCAGCCAGGGGGGCGCGGGGCGCGGGGCGTCCTACGAGCAGTACTTC.

This clonotype was observed at least ten times. The chain has TRBV5-1 and TRBJ2-4; TRBD2 matches 11 bases. CDR1 and CDR2 (germline): SGHRS, YFSETQ. This CDR3 has 18 residues. Unmatched junction bases numbered 9, after V lost 4 bases and J lost 0 bases. CDR3 residues: CASSPTSGSSLAKNIQYF. DNA for the CDR3: TGCGCCAGCAGCCCAACTAGCGGGAGCAGCCTAGCCAAAAACATTCAGTACTTC.

About this clonotype: Sequence at one end of the junction differs from germline and may be a read error. The chain joins TRBV12-3 or TRBV12-4 to TRBJ2-6; a weak D match, TRBD1 (5 bases). This CDR3 is 14 amino acids long. This CDR3 is CASSFSPGANVLTF. CDR3 nucleotides: TGTGCCAGCAGTTTTTCCCCTGGGGCTAACGTCCTGACTTTC.

This clonotype was recorded at least ten times. The chain is built from TRBV27 and TRBJ2-7; 9 bases match TRBD1. Germline CDR1 MNHEY, CDR2 SMNVEV (reference sequence). This CDR3 is 14 amino acids long. J lost 2 bases, V lost 6 bases, and 5 bases had no gene match. CDR3 residues: CASSPRQGAYEQYF. As DNA, the CDR3 is TGTGCCAGCAGCCCCCGACAGGGGGCCTACGAGCAGTACTTC.